Below are 9 T cell receptor beta chains sequenced from a single sample in a study of blood T cell repertoires in COVID-19. The assay was immunoSEQ multiplex PCR, and TCRdb's table has in-frame clones only and misses some. The sample holds some 110,000 clones; about 94% are singletons and the top ten take around 2%. Specimen: peripheral blood. The receptors were sampled from a man between 45 and 60 years old with COVID-19, enrolled during active disease.

This clone appeared a few times. This sequence joins TRBV11-2 and TRBJ2-1, with 7 bases lining up with TRBD1. After removal of 1 base from V and 9 bases from J, the junction contained 3 bases not matched to a gene. In germline, CDR1 is SGHAT, CDR2 FQNNGV. The length of the CDR3 is 13 residues. The CDR3 DNA is TGTGCCAGCAGCTTAGTCGCAGGGGGTGAGCAGTTCTTC. Its translation is CASSLVAGGEQFF.

V usage is TRBV7-8 and J usage is TRBJ2-7; 16 bases are shared with TRBD2. V lost 5 bases, J lost 0 bases, and 13 bases stayed unmatched. Germline CDR1 SGHVS, CDR2 FQNEAQ. This CDR3 region has 20 residues. Here the CDR3 reads CASSTTVGTSGRALSYEQYF. The CDR3 DNA reads TGTGCCAGCAGCACGACCGTTGGGACTAGCGGGAGGGCCCTCTCCTACGAGCAGTACTTC.

The rearrangement uses TRBV25-1 and TRBJ2-7; 7 bases match TRBD1. In germline, CDR1 is MGHDK, CDR2 SYGVNS. J lost 1 base, V lost 6 bases, and 6 bases had no gene match. The CDR3 consists of 14 residues. The chain's CDR3 is CASRASTGSYEQYF. CDR3 DNA sequence: TGTGCCAGCAGGGCCTCGACAGGGTCCTACGAGCAGTACTTC.

This chain joins TRBV19 and TRBJ2-2; D gene uncertain. The V gene lost 7 bases and the J gene lost 0 bases, with 9 bases spanning the gap. The germline gives CDR1 LNHDA, CDR2 SQIVND (reference sequence). CDR3 size: 14 residues. This chain's CDR3 is CASTGFPNTGELFF. The CDR3 bases are TGTGCCAGTACCGGGTTCCCGAACACCGGGGAGCTGTTTTTT.

The chain uses TRBV5-5 and TRBJ2-3, with TRBD2 identical over 9 bases. The germline V gene has CDR1 SGHKS and CDR2 YYEKEE (reference sequence). J gave up 9 bases and V 5 bases, and 10 bases lay outside the gene matches. The CDR3 loop spans 14 amino acids. CDR3 sequence reads: CASSSGLAHFTQYF. DNA of the CDR3: TGTGCCAGCAGTTCGGGACTAGCTCACTTCACGCAGTATTTT. Complete variable domain (other parts from reference TRBV5-5 and TRBJ2-3): DAGVTQSPTHLIKTRGQQVTLRCSPISGHKSVSWYQQVLGQGPQFIFQYYEKEERGRGNFPDRFSARQFPNYSSELNVNALLLGDSALYLCASSSGLAHFTQYFGPGTRLTVL.

The chain combines TRBV28 with TRBJ1-2; a weak D match, TRBD1 (5 bases). The V end lost 8 bases, the J end lost 8 bases, and 12 bases lay between the germline ends. CDR3 length: 11 amino acids. CDR1 is MDHEN and CDR2 is SYDVKM in the germline V gene. The CDR3 loop reads CASQGSMGYTF. The CDR3 DNA reads TGTGCCAGCCAGGGTAGCATGGGCTACACCTTC.

This clone appeared a single time. The chain has TRBV18 and TRBJ1-1; 7 bases fit TRBD1. The CDR3 runs 13 residues. Per germline, CDR1 KGHSH and CDR2 LQKENI. V was clipped by 6 bases and J by 7 bases; unmatched bases: 8. CDR3 loop: CASSSGGQHEAFF. In DNA, the CDR3 is TGTGCCAGCTCCTCCGGGGGACAGCATGAAGCTTTCTTT.

This chain links TRBV30 with TRBJ2-5; D is possibly TRBD1 (5 bases). Trimming shortened V by 2 bases and J by 5 bases, and 12 bases separated the two germline ends. Germline loops: CDR1 GTSNPN, CDR2 SVGIG (reference sequence). The CDR3 sequence is 13 residues long. As DNA, the CDR3 is TGTGCCTGGAGTAGGGGAATTTCGGAGACCCAGTACTTC. Amino acid sequence: CAWSRGISETQYF.

The chain combines TRBV9 with TRBJ2-2; 14 bases agree with TRBD2. The CDR3 sequence is 19 residues long. Germline CDR1 and CDR2: SGDLS and YYNGEE. V lost 0 bases, J lost 3 bases, and 7 bases stayed unmatched. The CDR3 protein is CASSVVRPGLAGDTGELFF. The CDR3 bases are TGTGCCAGCAGCGTAGTTCGCCCGGGACTAGCGGGAGACACCGGGGAGCTGTTTTTT.